The 10 T cell receptor beta chains below were found in one sample sequenced in a study of T cells in Graves' hyperthyroidism and ophthalmopathy. TCR beta CDR3 sequences were amplified from RNA transcripts. HTBI primers were employed in a first-round RT-PCR of the TCR CDR3. A single record per CDR3 protein comes from TCRdb applying MiXCR to the multiplex PCR reads. The repertoire holds 730,000 or so distinct CDR3 sequences, roughly a sixth seen once, with 16% in the top ten. The sequencing input was blood. Receptor source: a woman in her 50s with Graves' hyperthyroidism that later progressed to Graves' ophthalmopathy.

The V call is TRBV20-1, the J call TRBJ1-4; a weak D match, TRBD1 (6 bases). Germline-derived CDR1 and CDR2 are DFQATT and SNEGSKA (reference sequence). This CDR3 has 12 residues. Between the trimmed V and J ends, which lost 0 bases and 11 bases, there was a span of 10 bases. CDR3 in amino acids: CSARDQGHKLFF. In nucleotides, the CDR3 is TGCAGTGCTAGAGATCAGGGGCATAAACTGTTTTTT.

The chain couples TRBV19 to TRBJ1-1; D not certain. CDR1 LNHDA and CDR2 SQIVND come from the germline V gene (reference sequence). Trimming removed 3 bases at V and 0 bases at J, with 8 bases between. The CDR3 is 14 amino acids. The CDR3, as DNA: TGTGCCAGTAGTATTAGGGCTGTGAACACTGAAGCTTTCTTT. Protein: CASSIRAVNTEAFF.

At least ten counts were recorded for this clonotype. The rearrangement joins TRBV6-6 to TRBJ1-4, with 9 bases lining up with TRBD1. V lost 0 bases, J lost 6 bases, and 5 bases stayed unmatched. This CDR3 is built from 16 residues. Germline assignment: CDR1 MNHNY and CDR2 SVGAGI (reference sequence). The CDR3 DNA reads as TGTGCCAGCAGTTACTCGTTTAGGGACAGGGATGAAAAACTGTTTTTT. As protein: CASSYSFRDRDEKLFF.

This clonotype was found a few times. The chain carries TRBV19 and TRBJ1-2; TRBD1 aligns across 8 bases. The CDR3 covers 15 residues. V shed 5 bases and J 5 bases; nucleotides not matched to a gene: 10. Germline CDR1 LNHDA, CDR2 SQIVND (reference sequence). CDR3 coding DNA: TGTGCCAGTAGTCCACGGGACAGGTCTTGGTATGGCTACACCTTC. Residues: CASSPRDRSWYGYTF.

In its sample, this clonotype was seen many times. The J gene is TRBJ1-1, the V gene TRBV2; D may be TRBD1 (5 bases). Trimming took 3 bases from V and 5 from J, leaving 7 bases between them. Germline-derived CDR1 and CDR2 are SNHLY and FYNNEI. The CDR3 has 12 amino acids. CDR3 in DNA: TGTGCCAGCAGTGAGCAGGGAACTGAAGCTTTCTTT. This sequence encodes CASSEQGTEAFF.

This clonotype was recorded at least ten times. The V gene is TRBV27, the J gene TRBJ1-4, with 7 bases lining up with TRBD1. There are 15 residues in the CDR3. Germline V gene lookup returns CDR1 MNHEY and CDR2 SMNVEV (reference sequence). With V trimmed by 8 bases and J by 2 bases, 8 bases remained unmatched. CDR3 sequence reads: CASRPSDRTNEKLFF. CDR3 in DNA: TGTGCCAGCCGACCCTCGGACAGGACTAATGAAAAACTGTTTTTT.

In its sample, this clonotype was seen many times. This chain uses TRBV6-5 with TRBJ1-1; no firm D call. The CDR3 has 15 amino acids. The V end lost 2 bases, the J end lost 5 bases, and 15 bases lay between the germline ends. Germline V gene lookup returns CDR1 MNHEY and CDR2 SVGAGI. The CDR3 DNA sequence: TGTGCCAGCAGTTACGGCAGGAGGGCCTCGACTGAAGCTTTCTTT. Amino acids: CASSYGRRASTEAFF.

In this sample, this clonotype turned up many times. The chain uses TRBV18 and TRBJ2-1; maybe TRBD2 (5 bases). Looked up from germline, CDR1 is KGHSH and CDR2 is LQKENI. Between the trimmed V and J ends, which lost 6 bases and 3 bases, there was a span of 9 bases. The CDR3 covers 13 residues. CDR3 nucleotide sequence: TGTGCCAGCTCGTCTACTAGCTACAATGAGCAGTTCTTC. Its translation: CASSSTSYNEQFF.

This clonotype came up a few times. The chain has TRBV7-9 and TRBJ1-5; no definite D call. V lost 2 bases to trimming and J lost 4 bases, with 9 bases between them. Germline V gene data show CDR1 as SEHNR and CDR2 as FQNEAQ (reference sequence). The CDR3 totals 14 residues. CDR3 amino acids: CASSLTTQNQPQHF. CDR3 DNA: TGTGCCAGCAGCTTAACGACACAGAATCAGCCCCAGCATTTT.

This clonotype has ten or more counts. The chain uses TRBV30 and TRBJ1-6; 7 bases agree with TRBD1. This CDR3 has 14 residues. CDR1 and CDR2 (germline): GTSNPN, SVGIG (reference sequence). Trimming at V came to 3 bases and at J to 5 bases, leaving 4 bases not matched to a gene. The CDR3 DNA reads TGTGCCTGGAGCCCCGACAGGGATAATTCACCCCTCCACTTT. Amino acids: CAWSPDRDNSPLHF.